One sample yielded the 23 T cell receptor beta chains listed below, sequenced in a study of T cells in Graves' hyperthyroidism and ophthalmopathy. From RNA transcripts, TCR beta CDR3 regions were amplified. The HTBI primer set served for first-round RT-PCR of the TCR CDR3. TCRdb independently ran MiXCR on the multiplex PCR reads; one entry per CDR3 protein. In the table there are approximately 320,000 distinct CDR3 sequences, over 15% of which are singletons. The source material was blood. Receptors originate from a man aged 30-40 years with Graves' hyperthyroidism.

This clonotype appeared a few times. The genes are TRBV24-1 and TRBJ1-5; no firm D call. The CDR3 spans 23 residues. V was clipped by 5 bases and J by 0 bases, with 34 bases between them. The germline V gene has CDR1 KGHDR and CDR2 SFDVKD. The CDR3 bases are TGTGCCACCAGTGCCCAGCCCATCAAGGGCCCCTTCCGGAGGATATATAGCAATCAGCCCCAGCATTTT. Its protein is CATSAQPIKGPFRRIYSNQPQHF.

On this clonotype: A read error may explain this, as a much larger clone is one base away. This chain joins TRBV2 and TRBJ2-1, with 9 bases that match TRBD2. The CDR3 covers 14 residues. V was clipped by 7 bases and J by 8 bases; unmatched bases: 9. Per germline, CDR1 SNHLY and CDR2 FYNNEI. The chain's CDR3 is CASKGTSHYDEQFF. CDR3 sequence (DNA): TGTGCCAGCAAAGGGACTAGCCATTACGATGAGCAGTTCTTC. The full variable domain, in which reference TRBV2 and TRBJ2-1 provide the parts outside the CDR3, is EPEVTQTPSHQVTQMGQEVILRCVPISNHLYFYWYRQILGQKVEFLVSFYNNEISEKSEIFDDQFSVERPDGSNFTLKIRSTKLEDSAMYFCASKGTSHYDEQFFGPGTRLTVL.

This clonotype was counted at least ten times. The genes are TRBV7-6 and TRBJ1-5, with 10 bases lining up with TRBD1. The CDR3 extends over 16 amino acids. Germline V gene sequence: CDR1 SGHVS, CDR2 FNYEAQ. With V trimmed by 5 bases and J by 4 bases, 8 bases remained unmatched. CDR3 region: CASSLIRDRGNQPQHF. CDR3 in DNA: TGTGCCAGCAGCCTAATCCGGGACAGGGGAAATCAGCCCCAGCATTTT.

The V and J genes are TRBV7-2 and TRBJ2-1, with 10 positions matching TRBD1. Trimming removed 5 bases from V and 7 bases from J; junction bases left unmatched: 8. This CDR3 has 15 residues. CDR1 is SGHTA, CDR2 FQGNSA, per germline. This chain's CDR3 is CASSPDRGHGNEQFF. The CDR3 DNA reads as TGTGCCAGCAGCCCCGACAGGGGGCATGGGAATGAGCAGTTCTTC.

The CDR3, as DNA: TGTGCCAGCAGTTCCAGGGGAACGAGGGAGCAGTACTTC. Amino acids: CASSSRGTREQYF. This sequence joins TRBV6-4 and TRBJ2-7; a weak D match, TRBD1 (6 bases). The CDR3 totals 13 residues. In germline, CDR1 is MRHNA, CDR2 SNTAGT. The germline V and J ends were trimmed by 5 bases and 7 bases, with 15 bases remaining between them.

In this sample, this clonotype turned up a few times. The rearrangement uses TRBV14 and TRBJ2-1, with 10 bases that match TRBD2. From germline, CDR1 is SGHDN and CDR2 FVKESK. This CDR3 has 15 amino acids. The trim removed 6 bases at V and 3 bases at J, leaving 5 bases unmatched. CDR3 protein: CASRSRTSGYNEQFF. CDR3 nucleotide sequence: TGTGCCAGCAGATCCCGGACTAGCGGCTACAATGAGCAGTTCTTC. Combining the CDR3 with reference TRBV14 and TRBJ2-1 gives the whole variable domain EAGVTQFPSHSVIEKGQTVTLRCDPISGHDNLYWYRRVMGKEIKFLLHFVKESKQDESGMPNNRFLAERTGGTYSTLKVQPAELEDSGVYFCASRSRTSGYNEQFFGPGTRLTVL.

The chain links TRBV28 to TRBJ2-7; D is uncertain. V lost 6 bases and J 3 bases, leaving 9 bases between the germline ends. Germline loops: CDR1 MDHEN, CDR2 SYDVKM. The length of the CDR3 is 12 residues. The DNA of the CDR3 is TGTGCCAGCAGCCCCGTTATCTACGAGCAGTACTTC. Protein sequence: CASSPVIYEQYF. The entire variable domain, with the rest obtained from reference TRBV28 and TRBJ2-7, is as follows: DVKVTQSSRYLVKRTGEKVFLECVQDMDHENMFWYRQDPGLGLRLIYFSYDVKMKEKGDIPEGYSVSREKKERFSLILESASTNQTSMYLCASSPVIYEQYFGPGTRLTVT.

The chain couples TRBV5-1 to TRBJ2-3; TRBD2 matches 13 bases. Trimming removed 4 bases from V and 9 bases from J; junction bases left unmatched: 17. CDR3 length equals 18 residues. Germline loops: CDR1 SGHRS, CDR2 YFSETQ. The CDR3 DNA is TGCGCCAGCAGCGGAACTAGCGGGAGGGGCCTTTTGGATTACACGCAGTATTTT. It is translated as CASSGTSGRGLLDYTQYF.

This clonotype was seen repeatedly, ten times or more. V is TRBV3-1 and J is TRBJ2-1; tentative D call: TRBD2 (5 bases). V lost 1 base and J 10 bases, leaving 17 bases between the germline ends. There are 15 residues in the CDR3. Germline CDR1 reads LGHDT; CDR2 reads YNNKEL (reference sequence). This CDR3 is CASSQAGAAGGEQFF. CDR3 in DNA: TGTGCCAGCAGCCAAGCAGGAGCGGCAGGTGGGGAGCAGTTCTTC.

This clonotype was seen more than once but under ten times. The chain is built from TRBV9 and TRBJ2-3; D might be TRBD2 (6 bases). Germline CDR1 is SGDLS and CDR2 is YYNGEE. Trimming left V 6 bases short and J 2 bases short, with 16 bases between. This CDR3 comprises 15 residues. For the CDR3, the DNA is TGTGCCAGCACTCCCGCGCTGCGGGACACAGATACGCAGTATTTT. The encoded protein is CASTPALRDTDTQYF. The whole variable domain, filled in from reference TRBV9 and TRBJ2-3, reads DSGVTQTPKHLITATGQRVTLRCSPRSGDLSVYWYQQSLDQGLQFLIQYYNGEERAKGNILERFSAQQFPDLHSELNLSSLELGDSALYFCASTPALRDTDTQYFGPGTRLTVL.

This clonotype was seen a few times. J is TRBJ2-1 and V is TRBV20-1; D remains ambiguous. The ends were cut back, 4 bases at V and 8 bases at J, with 18 bases in the middle. The CDR3 length is 14 residues. The germline CDR1 and CDR2 sequences are DFQATT and SNEGSKA (reference sequence). The CDR3 here is CSANSPAGVDEQFF. CDR3 coding DNA: TGCAGTGCTAATAGTCCCGCTGGGGTGGATGAGCAGTTCTTC.

At least ten counts were recorded for this clonotype. The rearrangement uses TRBV5-1 and TRBJ2-3, with 15 positions matching TRBD2. With 4 bases clipped from V and 14 bases from J, the junction kept 8 bases outside the gene matches. Looked up from germline, CDR1 is SGHRS and CDR2 is YFSETQ. The CDR3 has 14 amino acids. The CDR3 here is CASSRTSGRADRYF. CDR3 sequence (DNA): TGCGCCAGCAGCCGGACTAGCGGGAGGGCCGACAGGTATTTT.

This clonotype turned up a few times. V usage is TRBV30 and J usage is TRBJ2-1, with D hard to call. CDR3 length equals 13 residues. Germline CDR1 is GTSNPN and CDR2 is SVGIG (reference sequence). The CDR3 nucleotides are TGTGCTTCCGCCGTCGGAAATTACAATGAGCAGTTCTTC. Translated: CASAVGNYNEQFF.

The CDR3 DNA sequence: TGTGCCAGCAGTTTGAATTTCGGATCTGGCTACACCTTC. It is translated as CASSLNFGSGYTF. The chain is built from TRBV12-3 or TRBV12-4 and TRBJ1-2; D not resolved. The CDR3 loop spans 13 amino acids. V lost 3 bases, J lost 7 bases, and 12 bases lay in between.

This clonotype was detected only a few times. CDR3 loop: CATSDSRTGHIQYF. Here the CDR3 DNA reads TGTGCCACCAGTGATTCCCGGACAGGGCACATTCAGTACTTC. V and J are TRBV24-1 and TRBJ2-4; 8 nucleotides agree with TRBD1. The germline V gene has CDR1 KGHDR and CDR2 SFDVKD. The CDR3 consists of 14 residues. The junction had 4 bases not matched to a gene; V was cut back by 2 bases and J by 8 bases.

The chain carries TRBV29-1 and TRBJ2-7, with TRBD2 identical over 7 bases. Per germline, CDR1 SQVTM and CDR2 ANQGSEA. There are 13 residues in the CDR3. Losses at the gene ends were 6 bases for V and 2 bases for J; bases not matched to a gene: 7. The CDR3 loop is CSVRLADTYEQYF. The CDR3 DNA follows: TGCAGCGTAAGACTAGCCGACACCTACGAGCAGTACTTC.

The chain combines TRBV20-1 with TRBJ2-7; 8 nucleotides match TRBD2. Unmatched junction bases numbered 9, after V lost 0 bases and J lost 2 bases. The CDR3 runs 16 residues. The germline CDR1 and CDR2 sequences are DFQATT and SNEGSKA (reference sequence). This chain's CDR3 is CSARDTQRGRTYEQYF. CDR3 coding DNA: TGCAGTGCTAGAGACACCCAGCGGGGGAGGACCTACGAGCAGTACTTC.

This clonotype has a count of ten or more. The V gene is TRBV5-1, the J gene TRBJ2-3, with no clear D. Per the germline V gene, CDR1 is SGHRS and CDR2 is YFSETQ. V was shortened by 4 bases and J by 2 bases, with 8 bases between the two germline ends. The CDR3 spans 13 residues. CDR3 in DNA: TGCGCCAGCAGCGGTGGAGACACAGATACGCAGTATTTT. Amino acid sequence: CASSGGDTDTQYF.

This clonotype was counted at least ten times. This rearrangement joins TRBV28 to TRBJ1-3, with a possible D match to TRBD1 (5 bases). This CDR3 has 15 residues. The V gene lost 3 bases and the J gene lost 4 bases, with 13 bases spanning the gap. Germline CDR1 and CDR2: MDHEN and SYDVKM. As DNA, the CDR3 is TGTGCCAGCAGTTTGGTAGGGGCTGAGGGAAACACCATATATTTT. This codes for CASSLVGAEGNTIYF.

Details on this clonotype: A much larger clone lies a single base off, so this may be a read error. The rearrangement links TRBV12-3 or TRBV12-4 to TRBJ2-4; a possible D gene is TRBD1 (6 bases). This CDR3 spans 14 amino acids. The CDR3 region is CASNLGGAKNIRYF. The CDR3, as DNA: TGTGCCAGCAACCTAGGGGGTGCCAAAAACATTCGGTACTTC.

Many counts were recorded for this clonotype. The V and J genes are TRBV9 and TRBJ2-7, with 11 nucleotides matching TRBD2. The ends lost 3 bases at V and 7 bases at J; junction bases unmatched: 12. The germline CDR1 and CDR2 sequences are SGDLS and YYNGEE. The CDR3 sequence is 16 residues long. CDR3 in amino acids: CASSAGTSGPLEEQYF. Written as DNA, the CDR3 is TGTGCCAGCAGCGCCGGGACTAGCGGTCCCCTCGAGGAGCAGTACTTC.

This clonotype was seen a few times. The gene calls are TRBV20-1 and TRBJ2-1; a possible D gene is TRBD1 (5 bases). CDR1 is DFQATT and CDR2 is SNEGSKA in the germline V gene (reference sequence). V lost 5 bases and J lost 8, with 19 bases in between. This CDR3 comprises 14 residues. The CDR3 DNA is TGCAGTGCTCCTCCAGCTACTGGGGCCGATGAGCAGTTCTTC. As protein: CSAPPATGADEQFF.

This clonotype was counted ten times or more. The chain carries TRBV20-1 and TRBJ2-3, with 8 bases that match TRBD2. Looked up from germline, CDR1 is DFQATT and CDR2 is SNEGSKA (reference sequence). This CDR3 has 13 amino acids. The J segment lost 4 bases and the V segment lost 6 bases, leaving 6 bases of the junction unmatched. For the CDR3, the DNA is TGCAGTGCCGGTAGCGGGAACGCAGATACGCAGTATTTT. It translates to CSAGSGNADTQYF.